This TCR beta chain was sequenced for a study of T cell responses to AZD1222 COVID-19 vaccine. General study findings and limits: Clonal diversity was possibly underestimated; the donors were predominantly white British and more often female.

V lost 5 bases to trimming and J lost 5 bases, with 12 bases between them. CDR1 and CDR2 (germline): SGHTA, FQGNSA. This CDR3 comprises 14 residues. Concerning this clone: Antigen unknown.

Using immunoSEQ multiplex PCR, the repertoire was profiled, and TCRdb retains in-frame clones only, with some absent. The sample consists of approximately 120,000 clones, roughly nine tenths of them appearing once. This sequence was found in an adult in good health. Sequenced material: peripheral blood, taken on day 0 of AZD1222 vaccination. This chain links TRBV7-2 with TRBJ2-2, with D possibly matching TRBD2 (5 bases). The CDR3 protein is CASSLRAGTGELFF. CDR3 bases: TGTGCCAGCAGCCTCCGCGCGGGTACCGGGGAGCTGTTTTTT.